Below, 19 T cell receptor beta chains from the same sample are listed, as sequenced in a study of CD8+ T cells in alopecia areata. Sequencing relied on a cDNA template that was reverse transcribed from extracted RNA. Repertoires were generated with immunoSEQ multiplex PCR, while TCRdb's copy carries only in-frame clones and drops some. The table includes some 130,000 clones, less than 70% detected once. The treatment was: oral pan-JAK inhibitor, 5-10 mg twice daily. Sequences were derived from CD8+ T cells sorted from blood, sampled at week 4, from a patient treated with tofacitinib. These receptor sequences come from a human donor with alopecia areata.

V usage is TRBV5-1 and J usage is TRBJ2-5; 7 nucleotides line up with TRBD1. Germline-derived CDR1 and CDR2 are SGHRS and YFSETQ. Trimming cost V 0 bases and J 4 bases; bases outside gene matches: 3. The CDR3 is 14 amino acids. CDR3 DNA sequence: TGCGCCAGCAGCTTGGCCCGGACAGGAGAGACCCAGTACTTC. It encodes CASSLARTGETQYF.

This chain links TRBV27 with TRBJ1-1; tentatively, D is TRBD1 (5 bases). This CDR3 spans 14 amino acids. Trimming removed 2 bases at V and 3 bases at J, with 10 bases between. Germline V gene lookup returns CDR1 MNHEY and CDR2 SMNVEV (reference sequence). In DNA, the CDR3 is TGTGCCAGCAGTTTAGGGGGACGGTACACTGAAGCTTTCTTT. This encodes CASSLGGRYTEAFF.

This clone was seen more than once but under ten times. This chain uses TRBV5-6 with TRBJ2-1, with no clear D. Trimming took off 1 base at V and 3 bases at J, with 8 bases between the two ends. The CDR3 contains 14 residues. The germline gives CDR1 SGHDT, CDR2 YYEEEE. The DNA for the CDR3 is TGTGCCAGCAGCTTGTGGAGTAACTACAATGAGCAGTTCTTC. Its translation: CASSLWSNYNEQFF.

This clone was recorded a few times. In nucleotides, the CDR3 is TGTGCCAGTACCGATACCGACAGGGGATACGAGCAGTACTTC. It translates to CASTDTDRGYEQYF. The chain joins TRBV19 to TRBJ2-7, with 8 nucleotides matching TRBD1. Losses at the gene ends were 7 bases for V and 4 bases for J; bases not matched to a gene: 9. Germline V gene data show CDR1 as LNHDA and CDR2 as SQIVND (reference sequence). The CDR3 has 14 residues.

The chain joins TRBV27 to TRBJ2-7; D might be TRBD1 (5 bases). Germline CDR1 is MNHEY and CDR2 is SMNVEV (reference sequence). V lost 5 bases and J 2 bases, leaving 13 bases between the germline ends. The CDR3 sequence is 14 residues long. The CDR3 DNA sequence: TGTGCCAGCAGTGGGGCGGAAAAAACCTACGAGCAGTACTTC. Encoded protein: CASSGAEKTYEQYF.

The V and J genes are TRBV29-1 and TRBJ1-2; D not resolved. The CDR3 loop spans 17 amino acids. Trimming took 5 bases from V and 3 from J, leaving 25 bases between them. Germline V lookup: CDR1 SQVTM, CDR2 ANQGSEA. CDR3 in amino acids: CSVFIMDLGSNYYGYTF. CDR3 nucleotide sequence: TGCAGCGTTTTTATAATGGATCTGGGCAGCAACTACTATGGCTACACCTTC.

This clone was detected a few times. The J gene is TRBJ1-1, the V gene TRBV19; D call uncertain. Germline CDR1 LNHDA, CDR2 SQIVND (reference sequence). Trimming pared 0 bases from V and 3 bases from J, leaving 8 bases between. The CDR3 length is 14 residues. In DNA, the CDR3 is TGTGCCAGTAGTATAGATCCGGAGTACACTGAAGCTTTCTTT. This codes for CASSIDPEYTEAFF.

The CDR3 DNA reads as TGTGCCAGTAGTCCACAGGGGGCCTTTGGTCAGCCCCAGCATTTT. Encoded protein: CASSPQGAFGQPQHF. The V gene is TRBV19, the J gene TRBJ1-5; TRBD1 matches 9 bases. This CDR3 contains 15 residues. The germline V gene encodes CDR1 LNHDA and CDR2 SQIVND (reference sequence). After removal of 5 bases from V and 6 bases from J, the junction contained 8 bases not matched to a gene.

V and J are TRBV4-1 and TRBJ2-5, with TRBD1 matching over 9 bases. Germline V gives CDR1 MGHRA, CDR2 YSYEKL. The CDR3 contains 16 residues. With V trimmed by 2 bases and J by 5 bases, 9 bases remained unmatched. The chain's CDR3 is CASSQHSGTGSETQYF. Written as DNA, the CDR3 is TGCGCCAGCAGCCAACACTCCGGGACAGGGAGCGAGACCCAGTACTTC.

DNA for the CDR3: TGTGCTAGTGGTTTGGGATCCCGGGGGAATCAGCCCCAGCATTTT. It translates to CASGLGSRGNQPQHF. V and J are TRBV12-5 and TRBJ1-5; possibly TRBD1 for D (5 bases). V was clipped by 1 base and J by 4 bases, with 11 bases between them. Germline CDR1 reads LGHNT; CDR2 reads FRNRAP. CDR3 length: 15 residues.

The chain uses TRBV27 and TRBJ1-2; maybe TRBD1 (5 bases). The CDR3 totals 13 residues. Per germline, CDR1 MNHEY and CDR2 SMNVEV (reference sequence). V was pared by 3 bases and J by 8 bases, with 13 bases between. The CDR3 nucleotides are TGTGCCAGCAGTTTCCAGGGCATGGGGGGCTACACCTTC. Encoded protein: CASSFQGMGGYTF.

The rearrangement links TRBV7-8 to TRBJ2-7; D gene unclear. The germline V gene encodes CDR1 SGHVS and CDR2 FQNEAQ. Trimming took 5 bases from V and 4 from J, leaving 12 bases between them. The CDR3 runs 13 residues. The CDR3 DNA reads TGTGCCAGCAGCGCGCGGACGGCTTACGAGCAGTACTTC. It specifies CASSARTAYEQYF.

This clone occurred a few times. Other nucleotide sequences from this sample produce the same CDR3. The rearrangement uses TRBV29-1 and TRBJ2-7; 10 nucleotides agree with TRBD2. The germline V gene has CDR1 SQVTM and CDR2 ANQGSEA. V lost 7 bases, J lost 4 bases, and 7 bases stayed unmatched. CDR3 length equals 13 residues. This CDR3 is CSATSGGAYEQYF. The CDR3 coding sequence is TGCAGCGCCACCAGCGGGGGGGCTTACGAGCAGTACTTC.

The chain links TRBV9 to TRBJ1-1; a weak D match, TRBD1 (5 bases). The CDR3 sequence is 14 residues long. Germline V gene sequence: CDR1 SGDLS, CDR2 YYNGEE. The ends were cut back, 4 bases at V and 6 bases at J, with 16 bases in the middle. The CDR3 bases are TGTGCCAGCAGCTCAGGGACGGCGGATGCTGAAGCTTTCTTT. Translation gives CASSSGTADAEAFF. The full variable domain, its missing parts supplied by reference TRBV9 and TRBJ1-1, is DSGVTQTPKHLITATGQRVTLRCSPRSGDLSVYWYQQSLDQGLQFLIQYYNGEERAKGNILERFSAQQFPDLHSELNLSSLELGDSALYFCASSSGTADAEAFFGQGTRLTVV.

The chain carries TRBV11-2 and TRBJ2-3; D unclear. V was trimmed by 5 bases and J by 1 base, leaving 16 bases between them. Germline V gene lookup returns CDR1 SGHAT and CDR2 FQNNGV. The CDR3 extends over 16 amino acids. CDR3 sequence reads: CASSDISRWGTDTQYF. The CDR3 bases are TGTGCCAGCAGCGACATTTCCCGGTGGGGCACAGATACGCAGTATTTT.

This clone came up a few times. The J gene is TRBJ1-5, the V gene TRBV27, with D possibly TRBD1 on 6 matching bases. Germline V gene sequence: CDR1 MNHEY, CDR2 SMNVEV (reference sequence). The CDR3 spans 15 residues. Trimming removed 4 bases from V and 7 bases from J, with 17 bases in between. Here the CDR3 reads CASSSSGGAEQPQHF. For the CDR3, the DNA is TGTGCCAGCAGTTCTTCTGGGGGGGCCGAGCAGCCCCAGCATTTT.

This clone was picked up a small number of times. V and J are TRBV6-5 and TRBJ2-7; TRBD1 is a possible D gene (5 bases). The CDR3 has 15 residues. Between the trimmed V and J ends, which lost 6 bases and 2 bases, there was a span of 17 bases. Germline CDR1 reads MNHEY; CDR2 reads SVGAGI. CDR3 sequence reads: CASSRAGRQTYEQYF. The DNA of the CDR3 is TGTGCCAGCAGCCGGGCAGGGCGACAAACCTACGAGCAGTACTTC.

This sequence joins TRBV5-6 and TRBJ2-5; perhaps D is TRBD1 or TRBD2 (5 bases each). CDR1 is SGHDT and CDR2 is YYEEEE in the germline V gene. The V gene lost 0 bases and the J gene lost 4 bases, with 10 bases spanning the gap. This CDR3 spans 14 amino acids. The CDR3 bases are TGTGCCAGCAGCTTGGTGCTTGGGGGAGAGACCCAGTACTTC. This translates into CASSLVLGGETQYF.

This clone is classed as medium-sized. This chain links TRBV6-4 with TRBJ2-3; 8 nucleotides line up with TRBD2. Trimming at V came to 3 bases and at J to 1 base, leaving 0 bases not matched to a gene. This CDR3 has 14 residues. Germline V lookup: CDR1 MRHNA, CDR2 SNTAGT. The CDR3 DNA reads TGTGCCAGCAGTGAAGCGGGGGGCACAGATACGCAGTATTTT. The encoded protein is CASSEAGGTDTQYF.